The 3 T cell receptor beta chains below were found in one sample sequenced in a study of cytomegalovirus exposure and HLA in healthy donors. PCR primers comprised 60 Vbeta and 13 Jbeta primers. Here immunoSEQ multiplex PCR was the method, and the copy in TCRdb shows in-frame clones only, minus some. This sample's clone table lists more than 45,000 clones. The sequencing sample was made of PBMCs. The receptors shown here come from a male donor in good health and CMV-seronegative.

The genes are TRBV19 and TRBJ1-1; 10 nucleotides align to TRBD1. Per germline, CDR1 LNHDA and CDR2 SQIVND (reference sequence). The V gene end was trimmed by 3 bases and the J gene end by 5 bases; junction bases not matched to a gene: 6. This CDR3 has 15 amino acids. For the CDR3, the DNA is TGTGCCAGTAGTATTACCTGGACAGGGGGAACTGAAGCTTTCTTT. Encoded protein: CASSITWTGGTEAFF.

The chain joins TRBV7-3 to TRBJ1-2; 10 nucleotides agree with TRBD1. CDR3 size: 13 residues. Per germline, CDR1 SGHTA and CDR2 FQGTGA. Trimming removed 4 bases from V and 6 bases from J; junction bases left unmatched: 2. The CDR3 DNA reads TGTGCCAGCAGCTCGACAGGGGGCAATGGCTACACCTTC. As protein: CASSSTGGNGYTF.

J is TRBJ1-1 and V is TRBV27; D not certain. V was shortened by 3 bases and J by 1 base, with 6 bases between the two germline ends. Germline lookup yields CDR1 MNHEY and CDR2 SMNVEV (reference sequence). The CDR3 runs 13 residues. In DNA form, the CDR3 reads TGTGCCAGCAGTTTGGTGCGGAACACTGAAGCTTTCTTT. Its translation is CASSLVRNTEAFF.